This T cell receptor beta chain derives from a study of shared T cell receptors in the human thymus. Measured with immunoSEQ multiplex PCR; TCRdb has only the in-frame clones, and not every one. The table includes 500,000 to 550,000 clones, approximately 80% detected once. CDR3 length: 16 residues. J lost 1 base, V lost 11 bases, and 17 bases had no gene match. Germline loops: CDR1 LNHDA, CDR2 SQIVND (reference sequence). This sample was shared with a second study, whose subject was human thymus T cells.

V and J are TRBV19 and TRBJ2-7; 7 nucleotides agree with TRBD2. The TCR originated in a boy younger than two with a congenital heart defect. What was sequenced was thymocytes. Here the CDR3 DNA reads TGTGCCGGCACAGGACCCCCCCCCGGGGGGTCCTACGAGCAGTACTTC. Protein: CAGTGPPPGGSYEQYF.